The clone carrying this TCR beta chain is a singleton in its sample. Trimming took 5 bases from V and 0 from J; bases not matched to a gene: 6. CDR1 is MDHEN and CDR2 is SYDVKM in the germline V gene. The CDR3 is 15 residues long. The data stem from a study of blood T cell repertoires in COVID-19. Study-wide context: There were acute and convalescent COVID-19 samples, and they came from the United States, Italy and Spain. T cells, B-cell-depleted T cells, or PBMCs supplied cDNA or gDNA.

The assay was immunoSEQ multiplex PCR, and TCRdb's table has in-frame clones only and misses some. The sample shows under 250,000 clones, approximately 87% of them seen only once. The origin of this receptor is a woman aged 70-85 years with active or convalescent COVID-19. This chain uses TRBV28 with TRBJ2-5; 7 bases are a match to TRBD1. Sequences were obtained from peripheral blood. CDR3 DNA sequence: TGTGCCAGCAGTGGGAACAGGGGTAACCAAGAGACCCAGTACTTC. Translation: CASSGNRGNQETQYF.